The 10 T cell receptor beta chains below all came from one sample that was sequenced in a study of Ad26.COV2.S vaccination and SARS-CoV-2 variants. Documented treatment: roughly 20 received Ad26.COV2.S at low or high dose, single or two shots; roughly five received placebo; per-sample allocation not given. On day 63 after the first injection, vaccine and placebo recipients gave samples. Method: immunoSEQ multiplex PCR; TCRdb's copy keeps in-frame clones and lacks some. The repertoire holds more than 300,000 clones, 70% to 90% seen once, with around 2% in the top ten. This specimen consisted of peripheral blood, obtained in a trial of Ad26.COV2.S vaccine versus placebo. These receptors all come from a person aged 18-60 years who received the Ad26.COV2.S COVID-19 vaccine or a placebo.

The V call is TRBV3-1 (or the pseudogene TRBV3-2), the J call TRBJ2-4; D gene unclear. V was pared by 3 bases and J by 7 bases, with 10 bases between. Germline assignment: CDR1 LGHDT and CDR2 YNNKEL (reference sequence). This CDR3 spans 13 amino acids. The CDR3 reads CASSHGLGNIQYF. In DNA form, the CDR3 reads TGTGCCAGCAGCCACGGGTTGGGGAACATTCAGTACTTC.

The chain carries TRBV29-1 and TRBJ2-7; the D gene is possibly TRBD1 (6 bases). Per germline, CDR1 SQVTM and CDR2 ANQGSEA. CDR3 length: 13 amino acids. V was trimmed by 3 bases and J by 3 bases, leaving 12 bases between them. The CDR3 loop is CSVEMGHNYEQYF. CDR3 coding DNA: TGCAGCGTTGAGATGGGACACAACTACGAGCAGTACTTC.

This rearrangement joins TRBV19 to TRBJ2-7, with 10 positions matching TRBD1. Germline V CDR1 and CDR2: LNHDA, SQIVND (reference sequence). Trimming cost V 4 bases and J 5 bases; bases outside gene matches: 8. The CDR3 extends over 15 amino acids. CDR3 bases: TGTGCCAGTAGTAGCCGGGACAGGGGATTCCACGAGCAGTACTTC. This translates into CASSSRDRGFHEQYF.

This clone has just one count. The J gene is TRBJ2-7, the V gene TRBV3-1 (or the pseudogene TRBV3-2); 8 positions match TRBD1. The junction had 11 bases not matched to a gene; V was cut back by 2 bases and J by 2 bases. The germline V gene encodes CDR1 LGHDT and CDR2 YNNKEL (reference sequence). The CDR3 sequence is 17 residues long. CDR3 in amino acids: CASSQKPPGGGPYEQYF. The CDR3 DNA sequence: TGTGCCAGCAGCCAAAAGCCCCCAGGGGGCGGCCCCTACGAGCAGTACTTC.

This chain uses TRBV9 with TRBJ2-2, with 8 bases lining up with TRBD1. The CDR3 consists of 16 residues. Germline CDR1 reads SGDLS; CDR2 reads YYNGEE. V was clipped by 3 bases and J by 5 bases; unmatched bases: 9. The CDR3: CASSGLRTGKTGELFF. In nucleotides, the CDR3 is TGTGCCAGCAGCGGCCTTAGGACAGGGAAGACCGGGGAGCTGTTTTTT.

This clone was counted between two and nine times. This chain uses TRBV19 with TRBJ1-1; D gene uncertain. V dropped 5 bases and J dropped 0 bases, with 10 bases sitting between them. The CDR3 runs to 14 residues. Germline assignment: CDR1 LNHDA and CDR2 SQIVND (reference sequence). CDR3 DNA: TGTGCCAGTAGTGCCGACAACTTGAACACTGAAGCTTTCTTT. Amino acids: CASSADNLNTEAFF. Using reference TRBV19 and TRBJ1-1 for the parts outside the CDR3, the full variable domain is DGGITQSPKYLFRKEGQNVTLSCEQNLNHDAMYWYRQDPGQGLRLIYYSQIVNDFQKGDIAEGYSVSREKKESFPLTVTSAQKNPTAFYLCASSADNLNTEAFFGQGTRLTVV.

The chain is built from TRBV5-6 and TRBJ2-1, with no clear D. CDR3 length: 14 amino acids. Trimming removed 2 bases from V and 5 bases from J, with 11 bases in between. CDR1 is SGHDT, CDR2 YYEEEE, per germline. Here the CDR3 DNA reads TGTGCCAGCAGCTTTGTAGTTGAGGACAATGAGCAGTTCTTC. Translated, it gives CASSFVVEDNEQFF.

The J gene is TRBJ1-1, the V gene TRBV28; D perhaps matches TRBD1 (5 bases). This CDR3 contains 13 residues. The germline V and J ends were trimmed by 6 bases and 4 bases, with 12 bases remaining between them. Germline CDR1 and CDR2: MDHEN and SYDVKM. CDR3 sequence reads: CASSDAGVTEAFF. The CDR3 DNA follows: TGTGCCAGCAGCGACGCGGGGGTCACTGAAGCTTTCTTT.

This clone was found once. V usage is TRBV4-1 and J usage is TRBJ1-5; D not resolved. CDR1 is MGHRA and CDR2 is YSYEKL in the germline V gene. Trimming took off 5 bases at V and 5 bases at J, with 13 bases between the two ends. This CDR3 has 14 amino acids. CDR3 nucleotides: TGCGCCAGCAGCGTGTCACCCTTTGATCAGCCCCAGCATTTT. Its protein is CASSVSPFDQPQHF.

CDR3 protein: CASRWDSISYEQYF. DNA for the CDR3: TGTGCCAGCAGATGGGACAGTATCTCCTACGAGCAGTACTTC. The V and J genes are TRBV2 and TRBJ2-7; TRBD1 matches 7 bases. CDR3 size: 14 residues. Germline CDR1 and CDR2: SNHLY and FYNNEI. V was clipped by 6 bases and J by 0 bases; unmatched bases: 5.